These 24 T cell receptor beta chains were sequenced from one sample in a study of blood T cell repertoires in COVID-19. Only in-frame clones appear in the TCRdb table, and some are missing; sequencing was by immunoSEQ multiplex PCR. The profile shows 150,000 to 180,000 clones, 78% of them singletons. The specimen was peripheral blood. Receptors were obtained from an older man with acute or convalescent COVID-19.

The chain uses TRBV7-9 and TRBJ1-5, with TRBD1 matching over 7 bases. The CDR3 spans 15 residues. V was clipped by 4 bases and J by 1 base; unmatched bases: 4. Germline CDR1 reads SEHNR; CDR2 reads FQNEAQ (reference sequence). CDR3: CASSSTTGSNQPQHF. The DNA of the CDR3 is TGTGCCAGCAGCTCCACGACAGGGAGCAATCAGCCCCAGCATTTT.

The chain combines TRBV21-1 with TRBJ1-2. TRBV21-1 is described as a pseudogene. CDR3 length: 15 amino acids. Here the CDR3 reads CASSKVTGGGGGYTF. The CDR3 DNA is TGTGCCAGCAGCAAAGTGACCGGGGGCGGGGGTGGCTACACCTTC.

The DNA of the CDR3 is TGCGCCAGCAGCTTGGATGGCGTCCGCAGAGGTTCACCCCTCCACTTT. Protein product: CASSLDGVRRGSPLHF. The chain combines TRBV5-1 with TRBJ1-6, with D unclear. The germline gives CDR1 SGHRS, CDR2 YFSETQ. The CDR3 has 16 amino acids. The V end was cut by 0 bases, the J end by 9 bases, with 16 bases between.

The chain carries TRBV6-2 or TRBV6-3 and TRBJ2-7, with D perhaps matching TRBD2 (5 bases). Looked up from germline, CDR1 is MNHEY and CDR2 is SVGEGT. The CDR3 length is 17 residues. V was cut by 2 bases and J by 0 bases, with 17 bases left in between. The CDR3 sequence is CASSYESGRGSSYEQYF. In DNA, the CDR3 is TGTGCCAGCAGTTACGAGTCGGGCCGTGGGAGCTCCTACGAGCAGTACTTC.

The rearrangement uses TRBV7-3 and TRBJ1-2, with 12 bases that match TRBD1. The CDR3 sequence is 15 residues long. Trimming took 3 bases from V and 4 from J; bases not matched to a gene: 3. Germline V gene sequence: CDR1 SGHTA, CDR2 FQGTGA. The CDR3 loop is CASSFRDRGPYGYTF. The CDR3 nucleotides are TGTGCCAGCAGCTTCCGGGACAGGGGGCCCTATGGCTACACCTTC.

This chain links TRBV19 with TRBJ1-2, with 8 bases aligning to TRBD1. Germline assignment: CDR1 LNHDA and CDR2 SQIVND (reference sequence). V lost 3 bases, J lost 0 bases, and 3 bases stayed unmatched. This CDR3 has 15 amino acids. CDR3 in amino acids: CASSIGQGTNYGYTF. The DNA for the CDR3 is TGTGCCAGTAGTATCGGACAGGGTACTAACTATGGCTACACCTTC.

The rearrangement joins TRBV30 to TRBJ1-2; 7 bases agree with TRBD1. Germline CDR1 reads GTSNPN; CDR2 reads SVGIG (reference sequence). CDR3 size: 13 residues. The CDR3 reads CAGLGTVGDGYTF. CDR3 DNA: TGTGCTGGGTTAGGGACAGTCGGAGATGGCTACACCTTC.

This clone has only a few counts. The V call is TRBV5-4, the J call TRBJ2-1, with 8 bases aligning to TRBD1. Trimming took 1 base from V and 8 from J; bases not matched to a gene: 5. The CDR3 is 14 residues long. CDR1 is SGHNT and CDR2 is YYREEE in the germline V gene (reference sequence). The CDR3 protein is CASSLRTGSDEQFF. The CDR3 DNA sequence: TGTGCCAGCAGCTTGCGGACAGGGAGCGATGAGCAGTTCTTC.

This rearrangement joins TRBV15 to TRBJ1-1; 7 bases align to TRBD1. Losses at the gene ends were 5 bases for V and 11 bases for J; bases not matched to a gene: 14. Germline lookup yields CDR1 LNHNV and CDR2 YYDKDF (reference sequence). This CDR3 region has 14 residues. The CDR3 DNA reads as TGTGCCACCAGCCCGGGAGGGACAGCGAGGGAGGCTTTCTTT. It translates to CATSPGGTAREAFF.

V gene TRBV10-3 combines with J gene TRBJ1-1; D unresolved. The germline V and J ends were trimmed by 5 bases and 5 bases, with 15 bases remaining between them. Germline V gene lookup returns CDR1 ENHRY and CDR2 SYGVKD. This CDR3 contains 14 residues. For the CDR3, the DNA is TGTGCCATCAGTACCTTGCCCGGCGGGACTGAAGCTTTCTTT. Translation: CAISTLPGGTEAFF.

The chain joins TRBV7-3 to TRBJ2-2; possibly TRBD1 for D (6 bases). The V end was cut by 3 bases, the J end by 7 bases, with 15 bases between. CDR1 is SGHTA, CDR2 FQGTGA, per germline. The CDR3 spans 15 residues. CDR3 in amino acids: CASSLGGQHHGELFF. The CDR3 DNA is TGTGCCAGCAGCTTGGGCGGACAGCACCACGGGGAGCTGTTTTTT. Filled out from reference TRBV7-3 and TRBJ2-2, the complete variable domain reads GAGVSQTPSNKVTEKGKYVELRCDPISGHTALYWYRQSLGQGPEFLIYFQGTGAADDSGLPNDRFFAVRPEGSVSTLKIQRTERGDSAVYLCASSLGGQHHGELFFGEGSRLTVL.

The CDR3 coding sequence is TGTGCCAGCATCGAAGGTGGCAGGGTCCTCTCTGGGGCCAACGTCCTGACTTTC. The encoded protein is CASIEGGRVLSGANVLTF. The gene calls are TRBV28 and TRBJ2-6; the D gene is possibly TRBD1 (5 bases). The CDR3 spans 18 residues. Germline V gene sequence: CDR1 MDHEN, CDR2 SYDVKM. Trimming removed 7 bases at V and 0 bases at J, with 19 bases between.

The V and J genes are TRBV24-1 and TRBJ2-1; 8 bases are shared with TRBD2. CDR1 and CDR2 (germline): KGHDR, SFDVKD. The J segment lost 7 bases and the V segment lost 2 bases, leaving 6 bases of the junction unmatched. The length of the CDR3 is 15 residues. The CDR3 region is CATSDSGLVRNEQFF. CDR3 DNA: TGTGCCACCAGTGATTCGGGACTAGTTAGAAATGAGCAGTTCTTC.

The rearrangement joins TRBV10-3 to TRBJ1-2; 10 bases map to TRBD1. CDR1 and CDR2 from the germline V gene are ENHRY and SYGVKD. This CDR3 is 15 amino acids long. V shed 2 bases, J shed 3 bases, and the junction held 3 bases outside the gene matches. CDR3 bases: TGTGCCATCAGTGAGAGGACAGGGGGAGACTATGGCTACACCTTC. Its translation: CAISERTGGDYGYTF.

CDR3 DNA: TGTGCCAGCAGCTCCAGAACAGGGGTCACTGAAGCTTTCTTT. Amino acids: CASSSRTGVTEAFF. The chain uses TRBV7-2 and TRBJ1-1, with TRBD1 matching over 7 bases. Germline V gene lookup returns CDR1 SGHTA and CDR2 FQGNSA. This CDR3 has 14 residues. J was trimmed by 4 bases and V by 4 bases; bases with no gene match: 6.

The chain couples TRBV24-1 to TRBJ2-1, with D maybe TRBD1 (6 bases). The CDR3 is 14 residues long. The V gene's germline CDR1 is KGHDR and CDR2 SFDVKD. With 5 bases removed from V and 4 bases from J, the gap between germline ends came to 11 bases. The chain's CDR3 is CATSAGTQYNEQFF. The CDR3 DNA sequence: TGTGCCACCAGTGCCGGGACACAGTACAATGAGCAGTTCTTC.

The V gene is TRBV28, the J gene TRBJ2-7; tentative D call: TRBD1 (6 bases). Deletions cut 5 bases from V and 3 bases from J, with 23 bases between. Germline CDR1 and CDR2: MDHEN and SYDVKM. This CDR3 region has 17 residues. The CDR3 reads CASSLVRGLHINYEQYV. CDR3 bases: TGTGCCAGCAGTCTGGTCAGGGGCCTTCATATAAACTACGAGCAGTACGTC.

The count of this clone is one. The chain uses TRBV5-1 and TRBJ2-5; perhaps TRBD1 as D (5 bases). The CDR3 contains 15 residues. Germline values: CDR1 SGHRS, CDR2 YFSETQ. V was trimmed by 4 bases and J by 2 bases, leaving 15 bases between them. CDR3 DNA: TGCGCCAGCAGCCCACAGGACCCTCGACAAGAGACCCAGTACTTC. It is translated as CASSPQDPRQETQYF.

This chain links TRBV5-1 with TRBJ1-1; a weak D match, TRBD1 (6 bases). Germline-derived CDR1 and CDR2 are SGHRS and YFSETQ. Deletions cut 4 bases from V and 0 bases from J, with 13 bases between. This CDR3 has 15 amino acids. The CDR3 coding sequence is TGCGCCAGCAGCGAGGGGACACCCATGAACACTGAAGCTTTCTTT. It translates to CASSEGTPMNTEAFF.

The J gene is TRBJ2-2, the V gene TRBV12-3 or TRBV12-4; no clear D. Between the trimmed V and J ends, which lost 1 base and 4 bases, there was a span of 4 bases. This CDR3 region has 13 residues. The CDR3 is CASSLVRTGELFF. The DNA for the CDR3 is TGTGCCAGCAGTTTAGTCCGCACCGGGGAGCTGTTTTTT.

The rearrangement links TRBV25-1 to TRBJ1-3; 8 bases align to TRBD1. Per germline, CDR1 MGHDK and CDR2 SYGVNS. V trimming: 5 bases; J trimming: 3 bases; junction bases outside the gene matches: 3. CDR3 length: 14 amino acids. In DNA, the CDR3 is TGTGCCAGCAGTTTACAGGGGGGTGGAAACACCATATATTTT. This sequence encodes CASSLQGGGNTIYF.

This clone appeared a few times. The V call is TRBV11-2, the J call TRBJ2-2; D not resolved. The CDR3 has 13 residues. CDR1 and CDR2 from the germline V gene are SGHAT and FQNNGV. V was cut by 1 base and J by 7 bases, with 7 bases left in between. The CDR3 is CASSLALYGELFF. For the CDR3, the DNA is TGTGCCAGCAGCTTAGCGTTATACGGGGAGCTGTTTTTT.

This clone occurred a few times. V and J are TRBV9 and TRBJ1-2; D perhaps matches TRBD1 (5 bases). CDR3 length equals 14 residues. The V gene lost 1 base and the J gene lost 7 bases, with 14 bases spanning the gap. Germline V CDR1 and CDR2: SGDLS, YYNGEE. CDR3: CASSVTQGVTGYTF. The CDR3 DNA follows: TGTGCCAGCAGCGTAACTCAGGGTGTCACTGGCTACACCTTC.

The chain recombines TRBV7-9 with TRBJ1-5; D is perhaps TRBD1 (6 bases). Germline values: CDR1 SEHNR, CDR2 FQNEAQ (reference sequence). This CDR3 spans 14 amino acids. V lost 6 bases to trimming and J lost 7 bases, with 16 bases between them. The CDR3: CASRGDRLDQPQHF. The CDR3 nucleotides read TGTGCCAGCAGGGGAGACAGGTTAGACCAGCCCCAGCATTTT.